The present entry profiles one T cell receptor beta chain with its context. The antigen is unknown. Some clones are missing from TCRdb's copy, which holds only in-frame ones; the method was immunoSEQ multiplex PCR. The sample shows some 200,000 clones, more than 65% of them seen only once. These data are taken from a study of cytomegalovirus exposure and HLA in healthy donors. Study details: Later, an analysis reported that the 110 or so validation repertoires had used the same platform as the 550 to 750 first-cohort repertoires. Study conclusions and caveats: Listed as cytomegalovirus-associated were 170 or so TCR beta chains. High sensitivity and specificity were reportedly achieved when the classifier diagnosed cytomegalovirus status. Despite most TCR sequences being rare, some public TCRs occurred in many donors.

Germline V gene data show CDR1 as SGHRS and CDR2 as YFSETQ. J gave up 5 bases and V 0 bases, and 10 bases lay outside the gene matches. The CDR3 has 16 amino acids. This clonotype originated in a woman aged 18-35 years in good health and CMV-seropositive. This rearrangement joins TRBV5-1 to TRBJ1-1; 7 bases match TRBD1. The sample taken for sequencing was PBMCs. CDR3 coding DNA: TGCGCCAGCAGCTTGGACCCGGGACAGAGAAGAACTGAAGCTTTCTTT. This translates into CASSLDPGQRRTEAFF.